These 16 T cell receptor beta chains were all obtained from the same sample, sequenced in a study of multiple sclerosis patients with progressive multifocal leukoencephalopathy (dated by TCRdb to between 2018 and 2020). The method was the immunoSEQ multiplex PCR assay. TCRdb obtained this table from immuneACCESS and retained in-frame rearrangements with V and J assigned. These tables miss some clones; where compared with another copy, unresolved V genes account for less than half of the shortfall, and the remainder is unexplained. Here the sample has 25,000 or so clones; less than 95% occur a single time. Approximately 2% of the sample rests with the top ten. The time point label of this sample denotes: more than ten months of natalizumab therapy. Explained via the paper, the treatment or condition label denotes: on natalizumab therapy at sampling. The specimen was PBMCs, collected from a patient treated with natalizumab. All receptors derive from a man aged 25 to 40 with multiple sclerosis.

The genes are TRBV18 and TRBJ1-2, with TRBD1 matching 7 bases. The CDR3 is 13 residues long. Germline V gene lookup returns CDR1 KGHSH and CDR2 LQKENI. Germline trimming cut 5 bases from V and 7 bases from J; bases unmatched to any gene: 7. The CDR3 bases are TGTGCCAGCTCATCCGACAGGGCGTCTGGCTACACCTTC. Translating gives CASSSDRASGYTF.

The gene calls are TRBV6-5 and TRBJ1-2; 8 nucleotides match TRBD1. CDR1 MNHEY and CDR2 SVGAGI come from the germline V gene. J lost 6 bases, V lost 5 bases, and 5 bases had no gene match. This CDR3 has 13 amino acids. The DNA for the CDR3 is TGTGCCAGCAGTGAGACAGGGGCGGATGGCTACACCTTC. Its protein product is CASSETGADGYTF.

CDR3 sequence (DNA): TGTGCCAGCCGCTGGACTAGCGGGACCTACAATGAGCAGTTCTTC. Protein: CASRWTSGTYNEQFF. This chain links TRBV27 with TRBJ2-1, with 12 bases aligning to TRBD2. The V gene end was trimmed by 8 bases and the J gene end by 2 bases; junction bases not matched to a gene: 4. Germline V CDR1 and CDR2: MNHEY, SMNVEV (reference sequence). This CDR3 spans 15 amino acids.

In nucleotides, the CDR3 is TGTGCCAGCAGTGAGGAGGGGGCGGCCTACAATGAGCAGTTCTTC. As protein: CASSEEGAAYNEQFF. The chain links TRBV6-4 to TRBJ2-1, with D maybe TRBD1 (7 bases). Germline V gene sequence: CDR1 MRHNA, CDR2 SNTAGT. There are 15 residues in the CDR3. Trimming left V 3 bases short and J 2 bases short, with 11 bases between.

J is TRBJ1-6 and V is TRBV27, with 7 positions matching TRBD1. Germline V gene lookup returns CDR1 MNHEY and CDR2 SMNVEV (reference sequence). The trim removed 0 bases at V and 12 bases at J, leaving 5 bases unmatched. This CDR3 is 14 amino acids long. The CDR3 DNA sequence: TGTGCCAGCAGTTTATCAGGCAGGGGGAGACCCCTCCACTTT. Protein: CASSLSGRGRPLHF.

V is TRBV2 and J is TRBJ1-3; no reliable D call. Deletions cut 6 bases from V and 0 bases from J, with 12 bases between. Germline assignment: CDR1 SNHLY and CDR2 FYNNEI. The CDR3 sequence is 15 residues long. CDR3 sequence reads: CASSPDASSGNTIYF. DNA for the CDR3: TGTGCCAGCAGCCCGGACGCTTCCTCTGGAAACACCATATATTTT.

This clone was recorded only once. Other DNA sequences in this specimen translate into the identical CDR3. This chain connects TRBV6-6 to TRBJ1-1; TRBD1 matches at 7 bases. This CDR3 spans 16 amino acids. V was clipped by 6 bases and J by 3 bases; unmatched bases: 13. CDR1 and CDR2 from the germline V gene are MNHNY and SVGAGI (reference sequence). In nucleotides, the CDR3 is TGTGCCAGCAGGCCCCCCCGAGACGGACAGGACACTGAAGCTTTCTTT. Protein sequence: CASRPPRDGQDTEAFF.

The J gene is TRBJ1-5, the V gene TRBV6-1; 11 bases align to TRBD1. Germline CDR1 is MNHNS and CDR2 is SASEGT. The CDR3 is made up of 16 amino acids. The trim removed 3 bases at V and 6 bases at J, leaving 7 bases unmatched. CDR3 DNA sequence: TGTGCCAGCAGTGAGGCCGGGACAGGGGGGAGTCAGCCCCAGCATTTT. Its translation: CASSEAGTGGSQPQHF.

This clone showed up just once. V usage is TRBV7-9 and J usage is TRBJ2-3; 9 bases match TRBD1. The germline V gene encodes CDR1 SEHNR and CDR2 FQNEAQ (reference sequence). The length of the CDR3 is 14 residues. Trimming cost V 5 bases and J 4 bases; bases outside gene matches: 4. CDR3 DNA sequence: TGTGCCAGCAGCCAGCGACAGGGGGCAGATACGCAGTATTTT. Translating gives CASSQRQGADTQYF.

V usage is TRBV7-8 and J usage is TRBJ1-2, with unresolved D. CDR1 and CDR2 (germline): SGHVS, FQNEAQ. This CDR3 is built from 12 residues. V lost 0 bases and J lost 8, with 7 bases in between. The CDR3 is CASSLAEQGYTF. In nucleotides, the CDR3 is TGTGCCAGCAGCTTAGCGGAACAGGGCTACACCTTC. Together with reference TRBV7-8 and TRBJ1-2, the CDR3 gives the full variable domain: GAGVSQSPRYKVAKRGQDVALRCDPISGHVSLFWYQQALGQGPEFLTYFQNEAQLDKSGLPSDRFFAERPEGSVSTLKIQRTQQEDSAVYLCASSLAEQGYTFGSGTRLTVV.

In its sample, this clone was seen a few times. J is TRBJ2-7 and V is TRBV25-1; perhaps TRBD1 as D (6 bases). CDR3 length equals 14 residues. Germline V CDR1 and CDR2: MGHDK, SYGVNS. With 6 bases removed from V and 3 bases from J, the gap between germline ends came to 15 bases. CDR3 amino acids: CASRGGQGNYEQYF. CDR3 DNA sequence: TGTGCCAGCAGGGGTGGGCAGGGGAACTACGAGCAGTACTTC.

The chain is built from TRBV19 and TRBJ1-2, with D unresolved. CDR1 and CDR2 from the germline V gene are LNHDA and SQIVND (reference sequence). This CDR3 is 12 amino acids long. The ends were cut back, 9 bases at V and 7 bases at J, with 15 bases in the middle. The DNA for the CDR3 is TGTGCCAGCCGAACGGAAACTTCTGGCTACACCTTC. As protein: CASRTETSGYTF.

V usage is TRBV5-4 and J usage is TRBJ2-5; 8 nucleotides align to TRBD1. This CDR3 spans 14 amino acids. Trimming at V came to 2 bases and at J to 5 bases, leaving 5 bases not matched to a gene. The germline V gene encodes CDR1 SGHNT and CDR2 YYREEE (reference sequence). The CDR3 DNA reads TGTGCCAGCAGCTTAGCAGGGGGCCTTGAGACCCAGTACTTC. Translation gives CASSLAGGLETQYF.

V gene TRBV18 combines with J gene TRBJ1-4; no firm D call. The CDR3 loop spans 13 amino acids. V lost 7 bases and J lost 4, with 10 bases in between. From germline, CDR1 is KGHSH and CDR2 LQKENI. The CDR3 bases are TGTGCCAGCTTCCGGTCCTTTAATGAAAAACTGTTTTTT. Its protein is CASFRSFNEKLFF.

The chain is built from TRBV27 and TRBJ2-7, with D unclear. Germline V gives CDR1 MNHEY, CDR2 SMNVEV (reference sequence). The CDR3 is 10 amino acids. CDR3 loop: CSAGPYEQYF. The CDR3 DNA follows: TGTAGTGCCGGGCCTTACGAGCAGTACTTC.

This chain uses TRBV11-2 with TRBJ2-7, with a possible D match to TRBD1 (6 bases). V was pared by 8 bases and J by 4 bases, with 15 bases between. CDR3 length: 13 amino acids. Germline V gives CDR1 SGHAT, CDR2 FQNNGV. CDR3 in amino acids: CASQRRGRYEQYF. The CDR3 DNA reads TGTGCCAGCCAGCGCAGGGGTAGGTACGAGCAGTACTTC.